Described below is a single TCR beta chain sequence and its context. The sample originates from a study of OX40 agonist ivuxolimab in advanced cancers. About the research overall: The patients' treatment was ivuxolimab, an agonistic anti-OX40 (CD134) antibody. It was permissible to have had prior anti-PD-1, anti-PD-L1 or anti-CTLA-4 therapy, and around 41% had some.

CDR1 MNHEY and CDR2 SMNVEV come from the germline V gene (reference sequence). The CDR3 spans 15 residues. V was clipped by 5 bases and J by 5 bases, with 16 bases between them. Assay used: immunoSEQ multiplex PCR; TCRdb lists only in-frame clones, some missing. In the table there are approximately 80,000 clones, less than 95% of which are singletons. The chain links TRBV27 to TRBJ2-1; maybe TRBD2 (6 bases). The origin of this receptor is an adult with an advanced solid tumor such as melanoma, head and neck, liver or kidney cancer. The starting material was CD4+ or CD8+ T cells sorted from blood, obtained in a trial of the OX40 agonist ivuxolimab. CDR3 in amino acids: CASSPLGTANNEQFF. DNA of the CDR3: TGTGCCAGCAGTCCCCTAGGGACTGCTAACAATGAGCAGTTCTTC.